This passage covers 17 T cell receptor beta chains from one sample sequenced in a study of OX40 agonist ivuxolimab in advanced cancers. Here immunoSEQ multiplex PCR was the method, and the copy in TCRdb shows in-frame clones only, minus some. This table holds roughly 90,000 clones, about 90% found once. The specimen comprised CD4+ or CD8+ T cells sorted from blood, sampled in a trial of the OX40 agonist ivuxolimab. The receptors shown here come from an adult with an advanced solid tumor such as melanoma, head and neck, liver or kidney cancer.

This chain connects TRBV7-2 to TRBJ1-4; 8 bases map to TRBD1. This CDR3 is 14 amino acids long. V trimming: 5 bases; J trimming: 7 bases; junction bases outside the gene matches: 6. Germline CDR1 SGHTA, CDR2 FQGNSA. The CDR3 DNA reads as TGTGCCAGCAGCACGGGGACAGGCCGTGAAAAACTGTTTTTT. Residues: CASSTGTGREKLFF.

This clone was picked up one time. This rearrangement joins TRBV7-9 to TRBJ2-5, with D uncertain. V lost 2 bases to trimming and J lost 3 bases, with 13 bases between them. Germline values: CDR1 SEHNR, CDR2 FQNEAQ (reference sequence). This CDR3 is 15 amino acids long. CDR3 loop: CASSLSSGDKETQYF. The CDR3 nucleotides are TGTGCCAGCAGCTTATCATCGGGTGATAAAGAGACCCAGTACTTC. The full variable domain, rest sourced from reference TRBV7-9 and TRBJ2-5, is DTGVSQNPRHKITKRGQNVTFRCDPISEHNRLYWYRQTLGQGPEFLTYFQNEAQLEKSRLLSDRFSAERPKGSFSTLEIQRTEQGDSAMYLCASSLSSGDKETQYFGPGTRLLVL.

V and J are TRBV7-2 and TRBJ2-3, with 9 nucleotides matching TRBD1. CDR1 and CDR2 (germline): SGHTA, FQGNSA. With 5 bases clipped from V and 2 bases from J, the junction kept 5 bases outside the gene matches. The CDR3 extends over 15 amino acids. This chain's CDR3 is CASSNRDRVTDTQYF. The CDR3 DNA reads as TGTGCCAGCAGCAACCGGGACAGGGTCACAGATACGCAGTATTTT.

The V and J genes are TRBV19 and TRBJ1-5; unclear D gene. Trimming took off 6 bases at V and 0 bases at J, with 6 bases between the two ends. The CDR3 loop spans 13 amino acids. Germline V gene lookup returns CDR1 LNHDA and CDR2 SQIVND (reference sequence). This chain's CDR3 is CASRRNSNQPQHF. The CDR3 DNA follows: TGTGCCAGTAGGCGGAATAGCAATCAGCCCCAGCATTTT.

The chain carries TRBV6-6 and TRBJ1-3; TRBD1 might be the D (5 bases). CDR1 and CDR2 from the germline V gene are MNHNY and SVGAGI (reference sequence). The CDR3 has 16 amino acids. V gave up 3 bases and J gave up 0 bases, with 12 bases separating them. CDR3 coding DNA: TGTGCCAGCAGTTATCACGGGGCCGACTCTGGAAACACCATATATTTT. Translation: CASSYHGADSGNTIYF.

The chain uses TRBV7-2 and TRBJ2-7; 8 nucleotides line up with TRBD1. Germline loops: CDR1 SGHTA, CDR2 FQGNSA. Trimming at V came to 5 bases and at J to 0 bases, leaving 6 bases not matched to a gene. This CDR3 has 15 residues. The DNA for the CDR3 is TGTGCCAGCAGCATACAGGGGGGCCTCTCCTACGAGCAGTACTTC. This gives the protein CASSIQGGLSYEQYF. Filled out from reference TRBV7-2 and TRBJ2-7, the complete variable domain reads GAGVSQSPSNKVTEKGKDVELRCDPISGHTALYWYRQSLGQGLEFLIYFQGNSAPDKSGLPSDRFSAERTGGSVSTLTIQRTQQEDSAVYLCASSIQGGLSYEQYFGPGTRLTVT.

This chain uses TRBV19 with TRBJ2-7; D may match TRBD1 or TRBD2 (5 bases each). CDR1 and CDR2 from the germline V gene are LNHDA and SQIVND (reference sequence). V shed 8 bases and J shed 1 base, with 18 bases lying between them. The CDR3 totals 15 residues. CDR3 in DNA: TGTGCCAGTGGGGGAGACGGGCAGGATTCCTACGAGCAGTACTTC. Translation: CASGGDGQDSYEQYF.

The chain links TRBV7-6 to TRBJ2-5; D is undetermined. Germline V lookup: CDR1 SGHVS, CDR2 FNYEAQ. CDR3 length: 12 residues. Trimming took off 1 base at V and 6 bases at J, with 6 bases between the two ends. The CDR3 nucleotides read TGTGCCAGCAGCTTAGTTAGGCAGACCCAGTACTTC. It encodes CASSLVRQTQYF.

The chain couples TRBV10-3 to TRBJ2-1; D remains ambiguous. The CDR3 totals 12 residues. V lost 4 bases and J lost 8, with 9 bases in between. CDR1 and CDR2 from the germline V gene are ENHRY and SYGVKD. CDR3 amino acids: CAISGEGDEQFF. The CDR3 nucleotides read TGTGCCATCAGTGGCGAAGGAGATGAGCAGTTCTTC.

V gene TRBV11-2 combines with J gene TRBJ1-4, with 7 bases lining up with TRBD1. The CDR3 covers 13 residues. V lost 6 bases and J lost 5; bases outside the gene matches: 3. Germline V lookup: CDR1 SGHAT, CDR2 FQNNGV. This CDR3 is CASRGRGNEKLFF. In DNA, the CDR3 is TGTGCCAGCAGGGGCAGGGGGAATGAAAAACTGTTTTTT.

CDR3 sequence: CASSLISGDSTDTQYF. The CDR3 nucleotides read TGTGCCAGCAGTTTGATATCAGGGGACAGCACAGATACGCAGTATTTT. This chain links TRBV28 with TRBJ2-3, with D tentatively TRBD1 (6 bases). Germline lookup yields CDR1 MDHEN and CDR2 SYDVKM. Trimming stripped 3 bases from V and 0 bases from J, with 13 bases between. The CDR3 is 16 amino acids.

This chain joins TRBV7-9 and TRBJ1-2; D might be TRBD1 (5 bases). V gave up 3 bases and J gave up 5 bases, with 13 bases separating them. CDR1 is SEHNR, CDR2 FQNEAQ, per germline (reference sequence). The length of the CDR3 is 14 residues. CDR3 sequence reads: CASSLAGTEYGYTF. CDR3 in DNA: TGTGCCAGCAGCTTGGCCGGGACGGAGTATGGCTACACCTTC. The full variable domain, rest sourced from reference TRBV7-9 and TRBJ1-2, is DTGVSQNPRHKITKRGQNVTFRCDPISEHNRLYWYRQTLGQGPEFLTYFQNEAQLEKSRLLSDRFSAERPKGSFSTLEIQRTEQGDSAMYLCASSLAGTEYGYTFGSGTRLTVV.

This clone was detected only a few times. The CDR3 sequence is CASSPMGRTVNVGYTF. The CDR3 DNA sequence: TGTGCCAGCAGCCCAATGGGTAGGACCGTTAACGTTGGCTACACCTTC. The chain links TRBV7-2 to TRBJ1-2; D uncertain. Germline V lookup: CDR1 SGHTA, CDR2 FQGNSA. Trimming pared 5 bases from V and 7 bases from J, leaving 23 bases between. There are 16 residues in the CDR3.

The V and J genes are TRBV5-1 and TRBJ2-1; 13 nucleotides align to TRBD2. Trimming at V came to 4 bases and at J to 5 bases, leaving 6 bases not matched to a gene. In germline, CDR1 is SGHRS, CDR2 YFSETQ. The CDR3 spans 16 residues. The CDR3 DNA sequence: TGCGCCAGCAGCACCGGGGGACTAGCGGGGCACAATGAGCAGTTCTTC. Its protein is CASSTGGLAGHNEQFF.

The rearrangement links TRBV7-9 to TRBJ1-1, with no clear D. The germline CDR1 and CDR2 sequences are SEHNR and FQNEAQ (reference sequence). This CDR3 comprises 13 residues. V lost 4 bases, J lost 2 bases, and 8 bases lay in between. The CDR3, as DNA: TGTGCCAGCAGCTCCTCGAGTAACACTGAAGCTTTCTTT. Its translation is CASSSSSNTEAFF.

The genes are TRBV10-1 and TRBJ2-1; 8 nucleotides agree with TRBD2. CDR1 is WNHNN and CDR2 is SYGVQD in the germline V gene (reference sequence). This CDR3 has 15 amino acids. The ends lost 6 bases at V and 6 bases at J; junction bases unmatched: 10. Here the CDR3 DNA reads TGCGCCAGCAGCCGAGGGGTAGCGGGGTTCAATGAGCAGTTCTTC. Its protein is CASSRGVAGFNEQFF.

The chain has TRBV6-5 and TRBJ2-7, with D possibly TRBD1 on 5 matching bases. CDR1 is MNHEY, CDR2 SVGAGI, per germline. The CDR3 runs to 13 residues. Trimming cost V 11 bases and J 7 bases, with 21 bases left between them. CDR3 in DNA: TGTGCCTCTCAGACAAGGGGCCATGGGGAGCAGTACTTC. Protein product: CASQTRGHGEQYF.